The rows below give T cell receptor beta chains drawn from one sample of a study of blood T cell repertoires in COVID-19. The protocol was immunoSEQ multiplex PCR, while the TCRdb copy is restricted to in-frame clones and leaves out a portion. The sample shows roughly 140,000 clones, 76% of them seen only once. The sample comprised peripheral blood. Source of these receptors: a man aged 55 to 70 with acute or convalescent COVID-19. CDR3s include the opening cysteine and the closing phenylalanine or tryptophan. Fields, in order: clone size, V gene, D gene, J gene, CDR3 DNA, CDR3 protein. D genes are given only for firm matches. Clone size is not always given. Where it is, it says once, few, many or a class for expanded clones.

>.|TRBV6-5|TRBD1|TRBJ2-5
TGTGCCAGCAGTCGGACAGGGGGCGTCGGGGAGACCCAGTACTTC
CASSRTGGVGETQYF
>.|TRBV2|TRBD2|TRBJ2-1
TGTGCCAGCAGTGAAAGGCTAGCGGGGACCTACAATGAGCAGTTCTTC
CASSERLAGTYNEQFF
>.|TRBV15|.|TRBJ2-1
TGTGCCACCAGCAGAGAGTCGGGACTTGCCTCCAATGAGCAGTTCTTC
CATSRESGLASNEQFF
>.|TRBV28|TRBD2|TRBJ2-7
TGTGCCAGCAGTTCCCCTCCTAGCGGGGGATCCTACGAGCAGTACTTC
CASSSPPSGGSYEQYF
>many|TRBV18|.|TRBJ1-5
TGTGCCAGCTCGTACGGGGTTCATCAGCCCCAGCATTTT
CASSYGVHQPQHF
>.|TRBV5-4|TRBD2|TRBJ2-7
TGTGCCAGCAGCGGGACTAGCGGGAGGGAGATATACGAGCAGTACTTC
CASSGTSGREIYEQYF
>few|TRBV29-1|.|TRBJ2-1
TGCAGCGTTGAAGTATCAGGGGTCTACAATGAGCAGTTCTTC
CSVEVSGVYNEQFF
>.|TRBV5-4|TRBD2|TRBJ2-3
TGTGCCAGCAGCCTGGAGGGACTAGCGGGAGGCGGCACAGATACGCAGTATTTT
CASSLEGLAGGGTDTQYF
>few|TRBV27|TRBD2|TRBJ2-5
TGTGCCAGCAGGGGACTAGCGCTCGAGACCCAGTACTTC
CASRGLALETQYF
>once|TRBV7-3|TRBD1|TRBJ2-7
TGTGCCAGCAGCTCGACGACAGGGCGGCAGCAGTACTTC
CASSSTTGRQQYF
>.|TRBV9|TRBD1|TRBJ2-2
TGTGCCAGCAGCCCGGGACAGGGTAGGGTCGGGGAGCTGTTTTTT
CASSPGQGRVGELFF
>.|TRBV5-5|TRBD1|TRBJ1-1
TGTGCCAGCAGCGTACAAGCCGGGACAGGGGGCGGACTGAACACTGAAGCTTTCTTT
CASSVQAGTGGGLNTEAFF
>.|TRBV18|TRBD2|TRBJ2-2
TGTGCCAGCTCTCCTTTTAGCGGGACGAACACCGGGGAGCTGTTTTTT
CASSPFSGTNTGELFF
>.|TRBV4-1|TRBD1|TRBJ2-5
TGCGCCAGCAGCCAACTTGGGACAGGGCCAATCCAAGAGACCCAGTACTTC
CASSQLGTGPIQETQYF
>.|TRBV5-5|.|TRBJ2-1
TGTGCCAGCAGCTTGGTGTGGGGAGGTTCGGCGGATGAGCAGTTCTTC
CASSLVWGGSADEQFF
>once|TRBV27|TRBD2|TRBJ2-7
TGTGCCAGCGGTAGACTAGCGGGAGTCGGCTACGAGCAGTACTTC
CASGRLAGVGYEQYF
>.|TRBV21-1|.|TRBJ1-1
TGTGCCAGCACCAAAAGGACAGGGGGCCTTCCCACTGAAGCTTTCTTT
CASTKRTGGLPTEAFF
>.|TRBV4-1|TRBD1|TRBJ1-6
TGCGCCAGCAGCCTCCTGTCCCTACAGGGGGCCTATCCACCCCTCCACTTT
CASSLLSLQGAYPPLHF
>.|TRBV2|TRBD2|TRBJ2-7
TGTGCCAGCTGGGGGGGGAGTGGACTTTACGAGCAGTACTTC
CASWGGSGLYEQYF